This TCR beta chain was documented in a study of cytomegalovirus exposure and HLA in healthy donors. The germline V gene has CDR1 ENHRY and CDR2 SYGVKD. There are 13 residues in the CDR3. Trimming cost V 9 bases and J 4 bases, with 16 bases left between them. As for this clone: The antigen remains unidentified.

Points from the study as a whole: It was only CMV serostatus that was available as immune exposure information. The authors listed 150 to 200 TCR beta chains as cytomegalovirus-associated. By HLA locus, TCR association rates varied in a later analysis, with DRB1 showing the most and HLA-C the fewest.

Vbeta (60) and Jbeta (13) primers were used in the PCR. Produced via immunoSEQ multiplex PCR; TCRdb's table is partial and in-frame only. The sample has 150,000 to 200,000 clones, approximately 70% seen once. This chain connects TRBV10-3 to TRBJ2-7, with D perhaps matching TRBD2 (5 bases). The specimen sequenced was PBMCs. The receptor comes from a middle-aged woman in good health and CMV-seropositive. CDR3 amino acids: CAMAKEDGYEQYF. The CDR3 bases are TGTGCCATGGCAAAGGAGGACGGTTACGAGCAGTACTTC.